This TCR beta chain was retrieved from a study of T cell responses to AZD1222 COVID-19 vaccine. The study's findings and limits: Spike-specific TCRs gained breadth and depth after people received two AZD1222 doses. Most donors were white British, females outnumbered males, and clonal diversity was possibly underestimated.

Libraries were prepared by immunoSEQ multiplex PCR; TCRdb keeps only in-frame clonotypes and omits some of them. Of 120,000 to 150,000 clones in the sample, 88% were seen once. Notes on this clone: Its antigen is unidentified.

V lost 4 bases, J lost 8 bases, and 11 bases lay in between. Germline CDR1 and CDR2: GTSNPN and SVGIG (reference sequence). CDR3 length equals 12 residues. The sample here was peripheral blood, taken 28 days after the second dose of the MenACWY control vaccine. This TCR came from an adult who received the MenACWY meningococcal vaccine as a control. V usage is TRBV30 and J usage is TRBJ1-4; D call uncertain. CDR3 bases: TGTGCCTGGAACTCGGACGCCGAAAAACTGTTTTTT. Translating it yields CAWNSDAEKLFF.